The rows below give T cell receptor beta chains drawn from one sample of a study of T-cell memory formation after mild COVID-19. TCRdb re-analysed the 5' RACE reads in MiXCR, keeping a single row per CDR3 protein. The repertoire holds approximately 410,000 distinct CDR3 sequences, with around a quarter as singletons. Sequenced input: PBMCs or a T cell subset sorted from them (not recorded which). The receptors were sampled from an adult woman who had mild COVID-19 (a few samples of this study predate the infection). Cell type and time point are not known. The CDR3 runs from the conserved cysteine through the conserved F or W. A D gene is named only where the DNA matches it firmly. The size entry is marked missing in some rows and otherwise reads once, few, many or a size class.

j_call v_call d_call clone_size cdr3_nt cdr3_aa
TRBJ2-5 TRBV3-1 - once TGTGCCAGCAGCCAACCGGACTGGCAAGAGACCCAGTACTTC CASSQPDWQETQYF
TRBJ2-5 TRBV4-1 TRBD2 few TGCGCCAGCAGCCAAGATTGGAGCGGGACAGAGACCCAGTACTTC CASSQDWSGTETQYF
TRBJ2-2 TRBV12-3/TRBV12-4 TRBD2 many TGTGCCAGCAGCCTCCCTCGCAGCGGGAGGCCGTTCGCCGGGGAGCTGTTTTTT CASSLPRSGRPFAGELFF
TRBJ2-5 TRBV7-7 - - TGTGCCAGCACCGACGGGGGGACAAGCCAAGAGACCCAGTACTTC CASTDGGTSQETQYF
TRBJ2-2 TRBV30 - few TGTGCCTGGAAGCCGGGACGGGCGGGGACCGGGGAGCTGTTTTTT CAWKPGRAGTGELFF
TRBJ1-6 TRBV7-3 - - TGTGCCAGCAGCCCCGGACAGAGAAATTCACCCCTCCACTTT CASSPGQRNSPLHF
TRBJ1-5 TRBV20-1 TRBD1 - TGCAGTGCTAGTGCCGCGAGTTTTCACGGGACAGGGGTCTGGTTGGATCAGCCCCAGCATTTT CSASAASFHGTGVWLDQPQHF
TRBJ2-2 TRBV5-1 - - TGCGCCAGCAGCGAAGGCCCCAACACCGGGGAGCTGTTTTTT CASSEGPNTGELFF
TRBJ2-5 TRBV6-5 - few TGTGCCAGCACTGACATGGCGTCGGAGACCCAGTACTTC CASTDMASETQYF
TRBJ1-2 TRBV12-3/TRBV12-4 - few TGTGCCAGCAGTTTCGCAGGGGCGCAGCATGGCTACACCTTC CASSFAGAQHGYTF
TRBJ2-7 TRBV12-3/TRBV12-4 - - TGTGCCAGCAGTTTCGGGGCAGGGGCGAGCTCCTACGAGCAGTACTTC CASSFGAGASSYEQYF
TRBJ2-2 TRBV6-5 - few TGTGCCAGCACCAGGACAGCTGGAAACACCGGGGAGCTGTTTTTT CASTRTAGNTGELFF
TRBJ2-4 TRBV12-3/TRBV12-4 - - TGTGCCAGCAGTTTATTAGTGGGGGTAGCCAAAAACATTCAGTACTTC CASSLLVGVAKNIQYF
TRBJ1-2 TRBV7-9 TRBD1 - TGTGCCAGCAGCTTAGACGGGACAGGGCTCTATGGCTACACCTTC CASSLDGTGLYGYTF
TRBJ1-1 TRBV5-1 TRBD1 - TGCGCCAGCAGCTGGGGACAGGGGGCGAACACTGAAGCTTTCTTT CASSWGQGANTEAFF
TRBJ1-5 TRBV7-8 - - TGTGCCAGCAGCCGAGGACGTGATAATCAGCCCCAGCATTTT CASSRGRDNQPQHF
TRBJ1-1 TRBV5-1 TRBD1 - TGCGCCAGCAGCGCCTCCCCGGGACAGGGTGTAGCTTTCTTT CASSASPGQGVAFF
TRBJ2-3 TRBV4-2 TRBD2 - TGTGCCAGCAGCCAACCCGGGACTAGCCGTGATACGCAGTATTTT CASSQPGTSRDTQYF
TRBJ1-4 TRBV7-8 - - TGTGCCATTCAACAGGGCGGAAAACTGTTTTTT CAIQQGGKLFF
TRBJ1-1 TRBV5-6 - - TGTGCCAGCAGCTTGGTTACAGGGAACCGTGAAGCTTTCTTT CASSLVTGNREAFF
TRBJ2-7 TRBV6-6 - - TGTGCCAGCAGTTACTCGTCGCAGGGATTTGACGAGCAGTACTTC CASSYSSQGFDEQYF
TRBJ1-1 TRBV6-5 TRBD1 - TGTGCCAGCAGCGACGCGGCACACAGGGGTGAAGCTTTCTTT CASSDAAHRGEAFF
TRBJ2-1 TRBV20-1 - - TGCAGCGGGGGCGGGACCTACAATGAGCAGTTCTTC CSGGGTYNEQFF
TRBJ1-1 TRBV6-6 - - TGTGCCAGCAGTTACTCGAGGGCTGAAGCTTTCTTT CASSYSRAEAFF
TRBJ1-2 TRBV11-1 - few TGTGCCAGCAGCTTCCGGGGGGCCCACTATGGCTACACCTTC CASSFRGAHYGYTF
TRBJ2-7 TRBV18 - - TGTGCCAGCTCACTCTCAACCCAGGGGAACGAGCAGTACTTC CASSLSTQGNEQYF
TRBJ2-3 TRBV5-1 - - TGCGCCAGCAGCTTCACCGGGACACAGAGCACAGATACGCAGTATTTT CASSFTGTQSTDTQYF
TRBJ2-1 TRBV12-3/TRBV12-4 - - TGTGCCAGCAGTTTCGCACAGGGACCCTACAATGAGCAGTTCTTC CASSFAQGPYNEQFF
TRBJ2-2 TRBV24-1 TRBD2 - TGTGCCACCAGTGACGCGACTAGCGGGAGTGCCGGGGAGCTGTTTTTT CATSDATSGSAGELFF
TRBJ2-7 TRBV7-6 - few TGTGCCAGCAGCCCTGGGACGCAGGGGGGCCCTCAGTACTTC CASSPGTQGGPQYF
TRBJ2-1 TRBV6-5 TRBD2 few TGTGCCAGCAGTTACCCGGGACTAGCCTCAAATGAGCAGTTCTTC CASSYPGLASNEQFF
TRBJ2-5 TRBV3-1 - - TGTGCCAGCAGCCGAGGACAGTTGAACATTGAGACCCAGTACTTC CASSRGQLNIETQYF
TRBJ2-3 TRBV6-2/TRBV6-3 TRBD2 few TGTGCCAGCAGTTCCCTAGGACTAGCCGCAGATACGCAGTATTTT CASSSLGLAADTQYF
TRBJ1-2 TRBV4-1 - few TGCGCCAGCAGCCAAGGGGGGCGGTTTGGCTACACCTTC CASSQGGRFGYTF
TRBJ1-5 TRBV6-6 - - TGTGCCAGCAGTTACGAGGAGTTTTATAGCAATCAGCCCCAGCATTTT CASSYEEFYSNQPQHF
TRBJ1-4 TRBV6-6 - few TGTGCCAGCAGCCAACCAAGTGGCGAAAAACTGTTTTTT CASSQPSGEKLFF
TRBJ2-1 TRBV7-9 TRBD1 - TGTGCCAGCAGCGGCCGGGACAGGGGGCCCGATGAGCAGTTCTTC CASSGRDRGPDEQFF
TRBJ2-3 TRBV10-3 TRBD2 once TGTGCCATCGCCGAGACTAGCGTCAGCACAGATACGCAGTATTTT CAIAETSVSTDTQYF
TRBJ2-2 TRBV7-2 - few TGTGCCAGCAGCATGCGGACTAGAGGGGGCGGGGAGCTGTTTTTT CASSMRTRGGGELFF
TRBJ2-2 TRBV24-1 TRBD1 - TGTGCCACCAGTATGGCCGGGACAGGGGACACCGGGGAGCTGTTTTTT CATSMAGTGDTGELFF
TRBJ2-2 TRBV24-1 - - TGTGCCACCGAAGGCTTGCACACGAACACCGGGGAGCTGTTTTTT CATEGLHTNTGELFF
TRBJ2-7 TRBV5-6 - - TGTGCCAGCAGCTTGGCCCACTTGGTCCCTGGGGAGCAGTACTTC CASSLAHLVPGEQYF
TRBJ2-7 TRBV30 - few TGTGCCTGGAGTGAACAGAGTTCCTACGAGCAGTACTTC CAWSEQSSYEQYF
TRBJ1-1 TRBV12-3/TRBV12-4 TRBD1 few TGTGCCAGCAGTTTAGAGGACAGGGAATACACTGAAGCTTTCTTT CASSLEDREYTEAFF
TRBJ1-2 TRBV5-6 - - TGTGCCAGCAGCTTTCAGGGAATGGACTATGGCTACACCTTC CASSFQGMDYGYTF